Given below is one TCR beta chain in context. This specimen belongs to a study of cytomegalovirus exposure and HLA in healthy donors. Researchers ran the PCR with 60 Vbeta and 13 Jbeta primers. Libraries were prepared by immunoSEQ multiplex PCR; TCRdb keeps only in-frame clonotypes and omits some of them. The repertoire holds 100,000 to 150,000 clones, with roughly 85% as singletons. Germline values: CDR1 SGHRS, CDR2 YFSETQ. Losses at the gene ends were 4 bases for V and 5 bases for J; bases not matched to a gene: 6. This CDR3 spans 14 amino acids. Sequencing was carried out using PBMCs. This chain joins TRBV5-1 and TRBJ1-1; 9 bases fit TRBD1. The receptor's source is a woman aged 35 to 49 in good health and CMV-seropositive. The CDR3 reads CASSEGQGGTEAFF. CDR3 DNA sequence: TGCGCCAGCAGCGAGGGACAGGGCGGAACTGAAGCTTTCTTT.